The rows below give T cell receptor beta chains drawn from one sample of a study of T cell changes during pregnancy in multiple sclerosis. Only in-frame clones appear in the TCRdb table, and some are missing; sequencing was by immunoSEQ multiplex PCR. The sample shows around 69,000 clones, approximately 94% of them seen only once. This material consisted of peripheral blood, taken in the second trimester of pregnancy. These receptors originate from a female donor in good health, enrolled as a control in a pregnancy study. Each CDR3 is given with its conserved first and last residue. D genes are given only for firm matches. Clone size is stated in some rows and not others, as once, few, many or a class when expanded.

>TRBJ1-1|-|-|TRBV6-1
CASSTGNTEAFF
TGTGCCAGCAGCACCGGGAACACTGAAGCTTTCTTT
>TRBJ1-2|TRBD1|-|TRBV18
CASSPPSRDRGRYGYTF
TGTGCCAGCTCACCACCGTCCCGGGACAGGGGGCGCTATGGCTACACCTTC
>TRBJ2-5|TRBD1|-|TRBV28
CASSLSTGEETQYF
TGTGCCAGCAGTTTATCGACAGGGGAAGAGACCCAGTACTTC
>TRBJ1-1|-|-|TRBV19
CASKGRDTEAFF
TGTGCCAGTAAAGGCAGGGACACTGAAGCTTTCTTT
>TRBJ1-1|-|few|TRBV29-1
CSGRFWNTEAFF
TGCAGCGGCAGGTTCTGGAACACTGAAGCTTTCTTT
>TRBJ1-6|TRBD1|-|TRBV14
CASSQRTGGYNSPLHF
TGTGCCAGCAGCCAGCGGACAGGGGGATATAATTCACCCCTCCACTTT
>TRBJ2-7|TRBD2|-|TRBV6-1
CASSLAGTPYEQYF
TGTGCCAGCAGCCTAGCGGGGACCCCCTACGAGCAGTACTTC
>TRBJ1-5|-|-|TRBV6-6
CASSYHREGQPQHF
TGTGCCAGCAGTTATCACAGGGAGGGGCAGCCCCAGCATTTT
>TRBJ1-1|-|once|TRBV4-3
CASSQERQGRDTEAFF
TGCGCCAGCAGCCAAGAGCGGCAGGGCCGAGACACTGAAGCTTTCTTT
>TRBJ1-2|-|-|TRBV28
CASSFVSQNYGYTF
TGTGCCAGCAGTTTCGTAAGTCAGAACTATGGCTACACCTTC
>TRBJ1-5|-|-|TRBV6-5
CASSSTLPGLQPQHF
TGTGCCAGCAGTTCGACTCTTCCGGGACTGCAGCCCCAGCATTTT
>TRBJ2-7|TRBD2|-|TRBV7-9
CASSLAQGLRYEQYF
TGTGCCAGCAGCTTAGCGCAGGGACTAAGATACGAGCAGTACTTC